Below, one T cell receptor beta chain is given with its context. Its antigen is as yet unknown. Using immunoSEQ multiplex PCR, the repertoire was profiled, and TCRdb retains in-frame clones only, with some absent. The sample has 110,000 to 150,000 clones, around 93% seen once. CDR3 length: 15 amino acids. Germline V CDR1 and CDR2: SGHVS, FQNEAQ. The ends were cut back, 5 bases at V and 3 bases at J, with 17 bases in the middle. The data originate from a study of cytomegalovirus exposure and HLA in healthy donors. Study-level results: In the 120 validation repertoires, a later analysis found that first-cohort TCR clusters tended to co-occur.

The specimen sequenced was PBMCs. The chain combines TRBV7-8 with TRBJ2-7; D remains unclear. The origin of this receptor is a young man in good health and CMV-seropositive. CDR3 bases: TGTGCCAGCAGCCGCTTAACCAGACTCGACTACGAGCAGTACTTC. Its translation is CASSRLTRLDYEQYF. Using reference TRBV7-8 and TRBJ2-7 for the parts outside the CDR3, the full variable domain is GAGVSQSPRYKVAKRGQDVALRCDPISGHVSLFWYQQALGQGPEFLTYFQNEAQLDKSGLPSDRFFAERPEGSVSTLKIQRTQQEDSAVYLCASSRLTRLDYEQYFGPGTRLTVT.